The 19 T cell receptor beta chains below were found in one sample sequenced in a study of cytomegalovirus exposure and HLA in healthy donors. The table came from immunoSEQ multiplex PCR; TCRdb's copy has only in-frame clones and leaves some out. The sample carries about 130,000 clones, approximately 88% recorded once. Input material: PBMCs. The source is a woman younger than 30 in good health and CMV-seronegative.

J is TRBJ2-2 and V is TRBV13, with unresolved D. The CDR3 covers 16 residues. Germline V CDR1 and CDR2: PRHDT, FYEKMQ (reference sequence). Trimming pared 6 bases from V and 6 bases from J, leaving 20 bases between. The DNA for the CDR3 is TGTGCCAGCAGTTCGTTCGAGGTGAAGGTCCCCGGGGAGCTGTTTTTT. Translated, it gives CASSSFEVKVPGELFF.

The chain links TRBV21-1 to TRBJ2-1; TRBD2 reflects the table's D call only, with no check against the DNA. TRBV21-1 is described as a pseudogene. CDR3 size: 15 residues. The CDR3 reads CASTPTSGRADEQFF. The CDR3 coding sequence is TGTGCCAGCACTCCGACTAGCGGGAGGGCCGATGAGCAGTTCTTC.

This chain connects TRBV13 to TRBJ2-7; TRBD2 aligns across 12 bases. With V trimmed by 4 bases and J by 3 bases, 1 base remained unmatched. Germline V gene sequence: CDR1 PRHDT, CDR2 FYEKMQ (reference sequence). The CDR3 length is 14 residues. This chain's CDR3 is CASSSTSGGYEQYF. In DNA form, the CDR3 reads TGTGCCAGCAGCTCGACTAGCGGGGGCTACGAGCAGTACTTC.

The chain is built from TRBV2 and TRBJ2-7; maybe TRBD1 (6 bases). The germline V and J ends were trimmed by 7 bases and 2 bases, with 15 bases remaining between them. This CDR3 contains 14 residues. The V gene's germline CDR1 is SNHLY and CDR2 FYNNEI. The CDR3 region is CASIPSGQPYEQYF. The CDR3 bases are TGTGCCAGCATACCGTCGGGACAACCCTACGAGCAGTACTTC. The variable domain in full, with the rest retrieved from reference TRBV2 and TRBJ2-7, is EPEVTQTPSHQVTQMGQEVILRCVPISNHLYFYWYRQILGQKVEFLVSFYNNEISEKSEIFDDQFSVERPDGSNFTLKIRSTKLEDSAMYFCASIPSGQPYEQYFGPGTRLTVT.

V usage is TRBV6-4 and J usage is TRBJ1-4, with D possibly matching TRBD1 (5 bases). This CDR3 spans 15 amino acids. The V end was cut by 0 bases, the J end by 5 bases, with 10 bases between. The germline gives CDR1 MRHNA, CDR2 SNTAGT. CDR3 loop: CASSDSGQGNEKLFF. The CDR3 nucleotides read TGTGCCAGCAGTGACTCGGGCCAGGGAAATGAAAAACTGTTTTTT.

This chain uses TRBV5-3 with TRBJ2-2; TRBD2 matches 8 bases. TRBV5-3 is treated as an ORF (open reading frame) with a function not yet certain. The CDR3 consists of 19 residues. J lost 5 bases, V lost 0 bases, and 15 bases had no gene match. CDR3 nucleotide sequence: TGTGCCAGAAGCTTGGAAGGGGTTAGCGGGAAACTGGGGACCGGGGAGCTGTTTTTT. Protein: CARSLEGVSGKLGTGELFF.

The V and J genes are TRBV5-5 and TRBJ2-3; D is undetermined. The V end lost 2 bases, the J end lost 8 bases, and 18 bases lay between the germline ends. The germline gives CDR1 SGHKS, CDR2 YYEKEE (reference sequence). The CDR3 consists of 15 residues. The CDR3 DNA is TGTGCCAGCAGCTTCGCCGCAGGTATGGAAGTTACGCAGTATTTT. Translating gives CASSFAAGMEVTQYF. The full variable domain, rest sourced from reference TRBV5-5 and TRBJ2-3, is DAGVTQSPTHLIKTRGQQVTLRCSPISGHKSVSWYQQVLGQGPQFIFQYYEKEERGRGNFPDRFSARQFPNYSSELNVNALLLGDSALYLCASSFAAGMEVTQYFGPGTRLTVL.

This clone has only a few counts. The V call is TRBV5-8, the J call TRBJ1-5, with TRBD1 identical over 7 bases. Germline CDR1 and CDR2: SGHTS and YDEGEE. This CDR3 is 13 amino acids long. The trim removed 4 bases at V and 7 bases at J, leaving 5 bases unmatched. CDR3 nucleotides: TGTGCCAGCAGCGTGGACAGGCGACAGCCCCAGCATTTT. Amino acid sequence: CASSVDRRQPQHF.

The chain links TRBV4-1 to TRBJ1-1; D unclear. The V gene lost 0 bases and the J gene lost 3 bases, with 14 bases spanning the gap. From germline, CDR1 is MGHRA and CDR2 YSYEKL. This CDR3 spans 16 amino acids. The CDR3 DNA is TGCGCCAGCAGCCAAGATCTGAGGGCGTCGGACACTGAAGCTTTCTTT. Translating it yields CASSQDLRASDTEAFF.

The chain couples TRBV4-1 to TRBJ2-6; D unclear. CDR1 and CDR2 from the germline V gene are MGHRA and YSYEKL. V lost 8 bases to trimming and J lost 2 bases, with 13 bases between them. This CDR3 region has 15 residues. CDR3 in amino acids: CASRDTGTGANVLTF. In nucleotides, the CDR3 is TGCGCCAGCCGAGACACCGGAACTGGGGCCAACGTCCTGACTTTC.

CDR3 in DNA: TGTGCCAGCAGCCAACATTTTAAGGCGGGAACCTACGAGCAGTACTTC. Amino acid sequence: CASSQHFKAGTYEQYF. The V call is TRBV4-2, the J call TRBJ2-7, with D perhaps matching TRBD2 (6 bases). The CDR3 is 16 amino acids. Per germline, CDR1 LGHNA and CDR2 YNFKEQ. Trimming removed 2 bases from V and 2 bases from J, with 16 bases in between.

The DNA of the CDR3 is TGTGCCATCGGGGCTGCAGGAGCCTACGAGCAGTACTTC. Translated: CAIGAAGAYEQYF. The rearrangement joins TRBV10-3 to TRBJ2-7, with D possibly being TRBD1 (5 bases). Germline CDR1 is ENHRY and CDR2 is SYGVKD. With 8 bases removed from V and 2 bases from J, the gap between germline ends came to 13 bases. CDR3 length: 13 residues.

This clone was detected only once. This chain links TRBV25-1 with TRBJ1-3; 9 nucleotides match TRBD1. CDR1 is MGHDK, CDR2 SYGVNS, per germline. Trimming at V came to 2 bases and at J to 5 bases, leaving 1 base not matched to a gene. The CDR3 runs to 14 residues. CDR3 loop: CASSEGTGRNTIYF. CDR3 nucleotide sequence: TGTGCCAGCAGTGAAGGGACAGGGAGAAACACCATATATTTT.

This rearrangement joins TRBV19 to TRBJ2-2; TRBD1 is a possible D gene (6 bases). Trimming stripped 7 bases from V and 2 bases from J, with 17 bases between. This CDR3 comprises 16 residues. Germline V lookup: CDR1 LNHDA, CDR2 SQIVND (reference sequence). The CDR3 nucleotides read TGTGCCAGTAACCCCGAACAGGGAATTAACACCGGGGAGCTGTTTTTT. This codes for CASNPEQGINTGELFF.

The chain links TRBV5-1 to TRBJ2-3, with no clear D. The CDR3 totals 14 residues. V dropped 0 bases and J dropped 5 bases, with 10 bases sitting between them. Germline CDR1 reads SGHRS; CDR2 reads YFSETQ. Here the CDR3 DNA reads TGCGCCAGCAGCTTGGCACTCAGAGGAGATACGCAGTATTTT. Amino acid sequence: CASSLALRGDTQYF.

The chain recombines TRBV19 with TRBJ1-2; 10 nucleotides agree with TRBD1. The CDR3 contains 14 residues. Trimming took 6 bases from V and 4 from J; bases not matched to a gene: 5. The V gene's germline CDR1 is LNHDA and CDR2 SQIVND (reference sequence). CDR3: CASRVTGGTYGYTF. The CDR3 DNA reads TGTGCCAGTAGAGTGACAGGGGGCACCTATGGCTACACCTTC.

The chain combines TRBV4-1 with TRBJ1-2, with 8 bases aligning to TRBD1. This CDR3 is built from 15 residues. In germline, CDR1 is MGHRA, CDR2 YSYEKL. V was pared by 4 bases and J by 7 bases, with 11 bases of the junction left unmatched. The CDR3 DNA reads TGCGCCAGCAGCCGCCTGACAGGGGACCCTGGTGGCTACACCTTC. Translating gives CASSRLTGDPGGYTF.

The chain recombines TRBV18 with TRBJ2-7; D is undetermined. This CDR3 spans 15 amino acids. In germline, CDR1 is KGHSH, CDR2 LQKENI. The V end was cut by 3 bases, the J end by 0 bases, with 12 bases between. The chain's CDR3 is CASSPVAASSYEQYF. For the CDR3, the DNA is TGTGCCAGCTCACCCGTGGCGGCCTCCTCCTACGAGCAGTACTTC.

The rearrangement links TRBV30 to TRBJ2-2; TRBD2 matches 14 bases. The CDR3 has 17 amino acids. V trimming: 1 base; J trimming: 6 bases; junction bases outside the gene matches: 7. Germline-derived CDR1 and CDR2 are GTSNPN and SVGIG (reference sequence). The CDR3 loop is CAWSGGTSGRVPGELFF. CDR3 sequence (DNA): TGTGCCTGGAGTGGAGGGACTAGCGGGAGAGTTCCCGGGGAGCTGTTTTTT. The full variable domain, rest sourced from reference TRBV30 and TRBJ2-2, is SQTIHQWPATLVQPVGSPLSLECTVEGTSNPNLYWYRQAAGRGLQLLFYSVGIGQISSEVPQNLSASRPQDRQFILSSKKLLLSDSGFYLCAWSGGTSGRVPGELFFGEGSRLTVL.